These 22 T cell receptor beta chains originate from one sample sequenced in a study of blood T cell repertoires in COVID-19 (dated by TCRdb to about 2020). To prepare the library, the immunoSEQ multiplex PCR assay was applied. Entries here come from immuneACCESS through TCRdb and include only in-frame sequences with V and J called. Some clones fail to appear in such tables; in the studies checked, an unresolved V gene covers under half of the shortfall, and the cause of the remainder is unknown. The sample yields about 180,000 clones; about nine tenths were counted once. The ten largest make up about 4.1% of the sample. The specimen sequenced was peripheral blood. The source of these receptors is a woman aged 30 to 39 with acute or convalescent COVID-19.

The sample holds many counts of this clone. The rearrangement joins TRBV30 to TRBJ1-1, with D unclear. Germline V gene data show CDR1 as GTSNPN and CDR2 as SVGIG (reference sequence). The CDR3 runs to 12 residues. Trimming removed 6 bases from V and 11 bases from J, with 19 bases in between. CDR3 DNA sequence: TGTGCCTGCAGGCCACCATCCCGAGGGGCTTTCTTT. Translation gives CACRPPSRGAFF.

The chain carries TRBV28 and TRBJ2-3; TRBD1 agrees at 8 bases. This CDR3 comprises 16 residues. CDR1 is MDHEN and CDR2 is SYDVKM in the germline V gene. J was trimmed by 4 bases and V by 6 bases; bases with no gene match: 12. In DNA, the CDR3 is TGTGCCAGCAGCCAAAGACAGGGGTGGGGTCCAGATACGCAGTATTTT. It encodes CASSQRQGWGPDTQYF.

The CDR3, as DNA: TGCGCCAGCAGCCATCTCGTCGGACAAGAAGCTTTCTTT. It is translated as CASSHLVGQEAFF. The V and J genes are TRBV4-1 and TRBJ1-1, with D possibly matching TRBD1 (5 bases). Germline loops: CDR1 MGHRA, CDR2 YSYEKL. V was pared by 3 bases and J by 8 bases, with 13 bases between. This CDR3 has 13 amino acids.

The V and J genes are TRBV12-3 or TRBV12-4 and TRBJ1-5; a possible D gene is TRBD1 (5 bases). The CDR3 runs 13 residues. V shed 6 bases and J shed 5 bases, with 11 bases lying between them. The CDR3 DNA reads TGTGCCAGCAGCCACGGACAAGATCAGCCCCAGCATTTT. Its translation: CASSHGQDQPQHF.

A note on this clone: The sample contains more than one DNA sequence encoding this CDR3. The chain employs TRBV3-1 (or the pseudogene TRBV3-2) and TRBJ2-5; TRBD2 matches 15 bases. This CDR3 region has 15 residues. Germline V gene sequence: CDR1 LGHDT, CDR2 YNNKEL (reference sequence). Trimming removed 5 bases from V and 5 bases from J; junction bases left unmatched: 3. This chain's CDR3 is CASSLGLAGGETQYF. The CDR3 coding sequence is TGTGCCAGCAGCTTGGGACTAGCGGGAGGCGAGACCCAGTACTTC.

The V gene is TRBV9, the J gene TRBJ2-2, with unresolved D. The length of the CDR3 is 12 residues. V dropped 4 bases and J dropped 9 bases, with 10 bases sitting between them. CDR1 and CDR2 (germline): SGDLS, YYNGEE. The CDR3 DNA reads as TGTGCCAGCAGCTCCTCTTTTAGGGAGCTGTTTTTT. This codes for CASSSSFRELFF.

The CDR3 DNA reads as TGTGCCAGCGGGCCGGGGGGCTCCTTTGGAGAGCAGTACTTC. It encodes CASGPGGSFGEQYF. This chain joins TRBV5-4 and TRBJ2-7; weak D call: TRBD2 (7 bases). This CDR3 contains 14 residues. Germline loops: CDR1 SGHNT, CDR2 YYREEE (reference sequence). V shed 7 bases and J shed 7 bases, with 21 bases lying between them.

About this clone itself: The identical CDR3 is also encoded by other nucleotide sequences in the sample. The J gene is TRBJ2-3, the V gene TRBV7-9; D gene uncertain. The CDR3 spans 11 residues. Trimming removed 4 bases from V and 4 bases from J, with 3 bases in between. CDR1 SEHNR and CDR2 FQNEAQ come from the germline V gene (reference sequence). DNA of the CDR3: TGTGCCAGCAGCTCTTCAGATACGCAGTATTTT. Protein: CASSSSDTQYF.

This clone came up once. The chain employs TRBV5-1 and TRBJ2-1; TRBD1 matches 8 bases. Germline V gene lookup returns CDR1 SGHRS and CDR2 YFSETQ. The CDR3 covers 15 residues. Trimming took 4 bases from V and 7 from J; bases not matched to a gene: 10. The CDR3 coding sequence is TGCGCCAGCAGCCAAGGACAGGGTGGGGTGAATGAGCAGTTCTTC. Protein: CASSQGQGGVNEQFF.

V and J are TRBV19 and TRBJ1-4, with D possibly matching TRBD1 (5 bases). This CDR3 has 17 residues. Between the trimmed V and J ends, which lost 3 bases and 5 bases, there was a span of 19 bases. Germline CDR1 is LNHDA and CDR2 is SQIVND (reference sequence). The CDR3 DNA is TGTGCCAGTAGTATTGGTTTTTCGTTCAGGGCCAATGAAAAACTGTTTTTT. It codes for CASSIGFSFRANEKLFF.

The chain carries TRBV30 and TRBJ2-5; TRBD1 aligns across 12 bases. The CDR3 runs to 15 residues. Germline V gene sequence: CDR1 GTSNPN, CDR2 SVGIG (reference sequence). The V segment lost 3 bases and the J segment 5 bases; nucleotides outside the gene matches: 7. In DNA form, the CDR3 reads TGTGCCTGGAGCCCCGGGACAGGGGGCTTGGAGACCCAGTACTTC. This gives the protein CAWSPGTGGLETQYF. Complete variable domain (other parts from reference TRBV30 and TRBJ2-5): SQTIHQWPATLVQPVGSPLSLECTVEGTSNPNLYWYRQAAGRGLQLLFYSVGIGQISSEVPQNLSASRPQDRQFILSSKKLLLSDSGFYLCAWSPGTGGLETQYFGPGTRLLVL.

The chain joins TRBV7-9 to TRBJ2-5; TRBD2 agrees at 7 bases. This CDR3 contains 15 residues. Looked up from germline, CDR1 is SEHNR and CDR2 is FQNEAQ (reference sequence). V shed 3 bases and J 6 bases; nucleotides not matched to a gene: 10. CDR3 protein: CASSLDVGGRKTQYF. In DNA form, the CDR3 reads TGTGCCAGCAGCTTGGATGTCGGGGGGAGGAAGACCCAGTACTTC.

The rearrangement joins TRBV6-5 to TRBJ2-7; 7 positions match TRBD1. From germline, CDR1 is MNHEY and CDR2 SVGAGI. The CDR3 extends over 13 amino acids. The V segment lost 5 bases and the J segment 3 bases; nucleotides outside the gene matches: 4. The CDR3 loop is CASSRDRLYEQYF. The CDR3 nucleotides read TGTGCCAGCAGTAGGGACAGACTCTACGAGCAGTACTTC.

The rearrangement joins TRBV19 to TRBJ1-5, with 7 bases matching TRBD1. CDR1 is LNHDA and CDR2 is SQIVND in the germline V gene (reference sequence). This CDR3 is built from 16 residues. With 8 bases clipped from V and 0 bases from J, the junction kept 10 bases outside the gene matches. The CDR3: CASWSGQRYSNQPQHF. The DNA for the CDR3 is TGTGCCAGTTGGTCGGGACAGAGATATAGCAATCAGCCCCAGCATTTT.

The rearrangement uses TRBV7-9 and TRBJ1-6; D remains unclear. Germline V gene lookup returns CDR1 SEHNR and CDR2 FQNEAQ (reference sequence). The germline V and J ends were trimmed by 2 bases and 10 bases, with 6 bases remaining between them. The CDR3 loop spans 12 amino acids. CDR3 amino acids: CASSLPLSPLHF. The CDR3 nucleotides are TGTGCCAGCAGCTTACCCTTATCACCCCTCCACTTT.

The chain is built from TRBV5-6 and TRBJ1-5; no firm D call. The germline V and J ends were trimmed by 4 bases and 8 bases, with 10 bases remaining between them. The CDR3 length is 12 residues. Germline V CDR1 and CDR2: SGHDT, YYEEEE. As DNA, the CDR3 is TGTGCCAGCAGCAAGGTCCGGGAGCCCCAGCATTTT. It codes for CASSKVREPQHF. The full variable domain, completed using reference TRBV5-6 and TRBJ1-5, is DAGVTQSPTHLIKTRGQQVTLRCSPKSGHDTVSWYQQALGQGPQFIFQYYEEEERQRGNFPDRFSGHQFPNYSSELNVNALLLGDSALYLCASSKVREPQHFGDGTRLSIL.

V and J are TRBV19 and TRBJ1-5; TRBD1 agrees at 7 bases. V lost 6 bases, J lost 0 bases, and 5 bases stayed unmatched. The CDR3 runs 15 residues. Per the germline V gene, CDR1 is LNHDA and CDR2 is SQIVND (reference sequence). The DNA of the CDR3 is TGTGCCAGTAGCCGCGGACAGGATAGCAATCAGCCCCAGCATTTT. Protein product: CASSRGQDSNQPQHF.

A word on this clone: This sample includes further DNA sequences coding for the same CDR3. V usage is TRBV11-2 and J usage is TRBJ2-3; D is uncertain. This CDR3 spans 13 amino acids. Trimming shortened V by 2 bases and J by 1 base, and 4 bases separated the two germline ends. Germline V CDR1 and CDR2: SGHAT, FQNNGV. The CDR3 bases are TGTGCCAGCAGCTTACCAGGCACAGATACGCAGTATTTT. The encoded protein is CASSLPGTDTQYF.

CDR3 sequence: CASSTPDSKETQYF. The CDR3 DNA reads TGTGCCAGCAGCACCCCGGACAGTAAAGAGACCCAGTACTTC. This chain uses TRBV11-2 with TRBJ2-5; a weak D match, TRBD1 (6 bases). The germline CDR1 and CDR2 sequences are SGHAT and FQNNGV. This CDR3 comprises 14 residues. V gave up 5 bases and J gave up 3 bases, with 13 bases separating them.

This chain links TRBV11-2 with TRBJ2-5, with TRBD2 matching over 13 bases. After removal of 5 bases from V and 4 bases from J, the junction contained 4 bases not matched to a gene. The CDR3 is 15 amino acids. The germline gives CDR1 SGHAT, CDR2 FQNNGV. The CDR3 loop is CASSPWTSGRETQYF. CDR3 nucleotides: TGTGCCAGCAGCCCCTGGACTAGCGGGAGAGAGACCCAGTACTTC.

The chain is built from TRBV30 and TRBJ1-2; D not resolved. The germline V gene encodes CDR1 GTSNPN and CDR2 SVGIG (reference sequence). Trimming removed 0 bases from V and 10 bases from J, with 9 bases in between. This CDR3 comprises 11 residues. Here the CDR3 DNA reads TGTGCCTGGAGTGTACTGGGCCACTACACCTTC. This codes for CAWSVLGHYTF.

J is TRBJ2-6 and V is TRBV5-1; 8 bases agree with TRBD1. Germline CDR1 and CDR2: SGHRS and YFSETQ. Unmatched junction bases numbered 7, after V lost 5 bases and J lost 0 bases. CDR3 length: 17 amino acids. For the CDR3, the DNA is TGCGCCAGCAGTTTGCAGGGGGCAAGCTCTGGGGCCAACGTCCTGACTTTC. Translating gives CASSLQGASSGANVLTF.